This section outlines one T cell receptor beta chain sequence together with its context. Its antigen is as yet unknown. The data are from a study of naive and memory T cell subsets. The study, taken as a whole, reports: From naive to CM, EM and EMRA, diversity decreased and Gini increased. RNA-based TCR counts may shift with T cell activation and differentiation.

After the first PCR, alpha and beta chain libraries were processed separately. An equimolar mix of two oligonucleotides served as the beta constant-region primer for TRBC1 and TRBC2. The ligated cDNA underwent four PCR rounds using SP2 and nested alpha and beta constant-region primers. TCRdb reanalysed the UMI-ligation and nested PCR reads using MiXCR and keeps one entry per CDR3 protein. This sample has 80,000 or so distinct CDR3 sequences; 9% occur once, and the top ten carry over 1%. V was shortened by 0 bases and J by 1 base, with 8 bases between the two germline ends. There are 15 residues in the CDR3. Germline CDR1 MNHEY, CDR2 SMNVEV (reference sequence).

The V call is TRBV27, the J call TRBJ2-3, with D tentatively TRBD1 or TRBD2 (5 bases each). The sequenced material came from naive CD8+ T cells from blood. This clonotype was obtained from a human donor in good health. The DNA for the CDR3 is TGTGCCAGCAGTTTATCCAGGGACGGCACAGATACGCAGTATTTT. It yields the protein CASSLSRDGTDTQYF.